This T cell receptor (beta chain) was identified in a study of T cells in localized non-small cell lung cancer (dated by TCRdb to about 2020). Describing the broader study: T cell repertoires of approximately 250 early-stage NSCLC patients were analyzed, with tumors being compared against uninvolved tumor-adjacent lungs. The cohort comprised 236 treatment-naïve NSCLC patients with resected, localized lung tumors. NSCLC patients had a mean age of roughly 66 years, and around 130 were male and around 99 female.

As encoded in the germline V gene, CDR1 is MGHRA while CDR2 is YSYEKL. Germline trimming amounts to 5 bases on V and 5 bases on J, with 5 as the count of junction bases outside the gene matches. The CDR3 numbers 15 residues from cysteine through phenylalanine. Just CDR3 DNA is preserved here, 45 bases in frame from base 1. On the study overall, not on this receptor specifically: The highest T cell clonality was observed in uninvolved tumor-adjacent lung, where clonality exceeded that of tumor, suggesting that antigenic responses were more focused in uninvolved tumor-adjacent lung. Longer overall survival was associated with higher blood T cell density, whereas shorter survival was associated with higher adjacent-lung clonality. Because of the exploratory design, TCR variables were selected using unadjusted p-values without false-discovery rate correction. Because multi-region sequencing of the tumors was not done, intratumor heterogeneity could not be ruled out. A median of roughly 60 of the top 100 tumor clones were detected in paired uninvolved adjacent lung, and around 30 of these tumor clones were also found among the top 100 clones of the paired uninvolved adjacent lung.

TCR beta CDR3 regions were sequenced from DNA using the immunoSEQ Assay. The study's processing was this. T cell density was computed as TCR beta template counts normalized to usable DNA estimated by amplifying housekeeping genes. The preseqR package was used to estimate richness by extrapolating to 400,000 templates for PBMC samples and to 120,000 templates for tissue samples. Clonality was calculated as one minus Pielou's evenness. Differential abundance testing on productive amino-acid clonotypes, with a minimum total count of 5 and an alpha of 0.1, was used to identify tissue-enriched TCRs. The Jaccard Index and the Morisita Overlap Index were used to measure how much the repertoires overlapped between compartments. TCR beta CDR3s were clustered by GLIPH together with public tetramer-defined viral CDR3s, and at least three viral sequences plus V-gene enrichment were required for viral motifs. The immuneACCESS repertoire file appears here via TCRdb, limited to in-frame rearrangements. These files lack a portion of the clones; in checked studies, under half of the deficit traces to unresolved V genes, and the cause of the others is not known. V and J calls and clone size are given by that table; D and trimming were obtained from the DNA. The table for this sample lists tens of thousands of clones; 80% to 90% of them were counted only once. About 13% of the sample is taken by the ten largest.

In this sample, this clone turned up once. The specificity of this receptor is unknown. The record has no base qualities; no much larger clone is one base away. At diagnosis, peripheral blood, uninvolved tumor-adjacent lung and tumor were collected and stored as a combination of fresh-frozen and FFPE material. For TCR repertoire profiling, blood samples were analyzed in the form of peripheral blood mononuclear cells. The TCR sequence derives from a female donor older than 55 with stage I lung adenocarcinoma. The chain links TRBV4-1 with TRBJ1-4, with 10 bases in between that match TRBD1. The starting material was peripheral blood, obtained before any cancer treatment. Read as DNA, the sequence is TGCGCCAGCAGCTACCCGGGACAGGGGAATGAAAAACTGTTTTTT. This codes for CASSYPGQGNEKLFF.